The clone carrying this T cell receptor beta chain appeared a single time. What it binds is not known. The data were taken from a study of identifying expanded T cells in peripheral blood. Regarding the study as a whole: Roughly 1.2 clones differed between technical replicates, versus approximately 16 and 20 over time. Across healthy donors, higher total template counts meant significantly greater approximately 2-week count variance.

Measured with immunoSEQ multiplex PCR; TCRdb has only the in-frame clones, and not every one. Seen here are tens of thousands of clones, around 84% observed once, and the top ten hold around 20%. The V segment lost 5 bases and the J segment 2 bases; nucleotides outside the gene matches: 9. Germline CDR1 is MDHEN and CDR2 is SYDVKM. This CDR3 has 16 amino acids. This TCR was recovered from a person aged 18 to 69 in good health. The source material was blood. The rearrangement links TRBV28 to TRBJ2-7, with 10 positions matching TRBD1. The DNA for the CDR3 is TGTGCCAGCAGTCCCGGGGACAGGGGACTTGCCTACGAGCAGTACTTC. Protein: CASSPGDRGLAYEQYF. Full variable domain (rest looked up from reference TRBV28 and TRBJ2-7): DVKVTQSSRYLVKRTGEKVFLECVQDMDHENMFWYRQDPGLGLRLIYFSYDVKMKEKGDIPEGYSVSREKKERFSLILESASTNQTSMYLCASSPGDRGLAYEQYFGPGTRLTVT.